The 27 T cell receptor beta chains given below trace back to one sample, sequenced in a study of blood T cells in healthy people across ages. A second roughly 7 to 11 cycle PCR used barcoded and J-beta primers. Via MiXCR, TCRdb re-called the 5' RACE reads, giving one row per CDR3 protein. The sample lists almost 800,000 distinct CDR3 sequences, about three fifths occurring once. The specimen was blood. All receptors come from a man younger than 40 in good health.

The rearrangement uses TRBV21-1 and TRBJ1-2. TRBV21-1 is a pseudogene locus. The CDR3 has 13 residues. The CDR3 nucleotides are TGTGCCAGCAGCAATTCGCGGACCGATGGCTACACCTTC. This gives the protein CASSNSRTDGYTF.

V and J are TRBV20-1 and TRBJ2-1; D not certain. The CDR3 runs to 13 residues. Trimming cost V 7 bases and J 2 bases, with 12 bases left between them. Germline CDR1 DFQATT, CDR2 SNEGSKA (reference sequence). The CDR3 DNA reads TGCAGTGGCAGCGAAGCCCCCTACAATGAGCAGTTCTTC. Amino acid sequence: CSGSEAPYNEQFF.

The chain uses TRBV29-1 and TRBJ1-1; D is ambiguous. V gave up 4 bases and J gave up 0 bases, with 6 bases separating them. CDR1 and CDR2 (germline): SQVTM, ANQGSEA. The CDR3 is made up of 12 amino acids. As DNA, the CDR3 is TGCAGCGTTGTAGGAGTGAACACTGAAGCTTTCTTT. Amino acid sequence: CSVVGVNTEAFF.

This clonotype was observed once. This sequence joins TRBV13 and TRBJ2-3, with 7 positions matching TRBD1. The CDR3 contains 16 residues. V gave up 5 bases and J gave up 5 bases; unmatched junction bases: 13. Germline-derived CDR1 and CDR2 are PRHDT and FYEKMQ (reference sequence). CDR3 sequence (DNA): TGTGCCAGCAGCCTACGTCGGGACAGTCTTCTAGATACGCAGTATTTT. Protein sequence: CASSLRRDSLLDTQYF.

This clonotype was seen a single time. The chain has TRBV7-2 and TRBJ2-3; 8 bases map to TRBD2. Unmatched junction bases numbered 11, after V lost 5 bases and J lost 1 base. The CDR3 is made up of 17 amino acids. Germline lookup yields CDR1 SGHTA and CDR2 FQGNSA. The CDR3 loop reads CASSTKRTSFGTDTQYF. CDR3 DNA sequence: TGTGCCAGCAGCACAAAAAGGACTAGCTTCGGCACAGATACGCAGTATTTT.

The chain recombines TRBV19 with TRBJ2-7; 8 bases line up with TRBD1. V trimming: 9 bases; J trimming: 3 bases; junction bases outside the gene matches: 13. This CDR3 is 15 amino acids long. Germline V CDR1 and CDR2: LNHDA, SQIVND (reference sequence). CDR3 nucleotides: TGTGCCAGCAGCTCCGGGACAGGCCCTTTCTACGAGCAGTACTTC. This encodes CASSSGTGPFYEQYF.

The CDR3 sequence: CASLPVDRPSGANVLTF. In DNA form, the CDR3 reads TGCGCCAGCTTACCCGTAGACAGGCCCTCTGGGGCCAACGTCCTGACTTTC. The chain recombines TRBV23-1 with TRBJ2-6; possibly TRBD1 for D (6 bases). TRBV23-1 is treated as an ORF (open reading frame) with a function not yet certain. The CDR3 is 17 amino acids. V shed 8 bases and J shed 0 bases, with 17 bases lying between them.

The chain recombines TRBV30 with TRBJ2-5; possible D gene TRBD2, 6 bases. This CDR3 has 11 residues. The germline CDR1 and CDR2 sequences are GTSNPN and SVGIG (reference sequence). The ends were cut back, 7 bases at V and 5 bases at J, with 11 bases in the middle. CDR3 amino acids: CASDGGETQYF. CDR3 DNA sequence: TGTGCCTCCGACGGAGGGGAGACCCAGTACTTC.

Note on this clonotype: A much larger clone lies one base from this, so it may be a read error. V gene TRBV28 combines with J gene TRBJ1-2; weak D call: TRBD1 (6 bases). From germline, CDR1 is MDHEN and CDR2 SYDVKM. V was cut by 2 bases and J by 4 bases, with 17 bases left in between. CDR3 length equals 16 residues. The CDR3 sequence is CASSLDVVAGVYGYTF. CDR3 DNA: TGTGCCAGCAGTTTAGATGTTGTGGCAGGGGTCTATGGCTACACCTTC.

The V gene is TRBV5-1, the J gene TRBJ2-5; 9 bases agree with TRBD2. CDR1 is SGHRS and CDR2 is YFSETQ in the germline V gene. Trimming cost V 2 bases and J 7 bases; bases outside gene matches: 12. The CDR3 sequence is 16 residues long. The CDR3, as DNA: TGCGCCAGCAGCTTAGGGGTAGCGGGGGCTACGTCGACCCAGTACTTC. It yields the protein CASSLGVAGATSTQYF.

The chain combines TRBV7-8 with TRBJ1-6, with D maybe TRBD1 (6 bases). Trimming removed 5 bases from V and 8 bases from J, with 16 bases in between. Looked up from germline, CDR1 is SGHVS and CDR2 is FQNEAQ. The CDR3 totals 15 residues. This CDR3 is CASSPNGGLDSPLHF. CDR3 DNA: TGTGCCAGCAGCCCGAACGGGGGCTTGGATTCACCCCTCCACTTT.

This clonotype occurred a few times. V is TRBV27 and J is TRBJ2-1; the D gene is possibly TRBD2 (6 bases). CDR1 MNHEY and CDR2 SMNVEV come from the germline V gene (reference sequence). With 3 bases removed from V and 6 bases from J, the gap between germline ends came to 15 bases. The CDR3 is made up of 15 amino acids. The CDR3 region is CASSLVGGRGNEQFF. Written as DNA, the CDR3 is TGTGCCAGCAGTTTGGTAGGAGGGAGAGGCAATGAGCAGTTCTTC.

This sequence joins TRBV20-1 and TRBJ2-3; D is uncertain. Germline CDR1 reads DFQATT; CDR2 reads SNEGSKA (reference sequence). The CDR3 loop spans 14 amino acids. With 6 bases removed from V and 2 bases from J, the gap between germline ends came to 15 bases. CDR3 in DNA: TGCAGTGCCAAAAAGCCATATACCACAGATACGCAGTATTTT. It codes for CSAKKPYTTDTQYF.

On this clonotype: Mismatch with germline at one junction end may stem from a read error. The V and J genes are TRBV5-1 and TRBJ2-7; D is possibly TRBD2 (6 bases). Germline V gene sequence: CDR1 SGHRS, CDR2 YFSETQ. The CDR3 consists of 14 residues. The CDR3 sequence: CASSSTAGTYEQHF. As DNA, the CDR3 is TGCGCCAGCAGCTCCACGGCGGGGACCTACGAGCAGCACTTC.

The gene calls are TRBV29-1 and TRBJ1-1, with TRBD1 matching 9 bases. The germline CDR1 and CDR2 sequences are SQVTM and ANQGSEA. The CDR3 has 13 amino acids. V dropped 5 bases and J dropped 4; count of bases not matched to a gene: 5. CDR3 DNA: TGCAGCGTTACCTGGACAGGGGCCACTGAAGCTTTCTTT. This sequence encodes CSVTWTGATEAFF.

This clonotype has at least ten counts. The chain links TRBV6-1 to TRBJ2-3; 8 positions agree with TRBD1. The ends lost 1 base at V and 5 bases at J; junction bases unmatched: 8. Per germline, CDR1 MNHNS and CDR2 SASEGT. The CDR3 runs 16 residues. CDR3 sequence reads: CASSEGVGTGGDTQYF. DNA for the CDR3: TGTGCCAGCAGTGAAGGAGTAGGGACAGGAGGAGATACGCAGTATTTT.

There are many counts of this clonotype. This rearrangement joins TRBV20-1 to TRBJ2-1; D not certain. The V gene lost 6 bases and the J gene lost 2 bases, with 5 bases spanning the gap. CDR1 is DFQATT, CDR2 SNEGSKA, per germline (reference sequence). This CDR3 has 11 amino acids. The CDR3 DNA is TGCAGTGCGATAACCTACAATGAGCAGTTCTTC. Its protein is CSAITYNEQFF.

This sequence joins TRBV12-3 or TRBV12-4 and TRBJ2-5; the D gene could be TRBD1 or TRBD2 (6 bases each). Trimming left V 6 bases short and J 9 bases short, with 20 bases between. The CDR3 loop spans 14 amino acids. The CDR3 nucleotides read TGTGCCAGCAGCCCCGCCGGGGGCCCGGTGGCCCAGTACTTC. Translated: CASSPAGGPVAQYF.

CDR3 sequence reads: CSASTSGQETQYF. In DNA form, the CDR3 reads TGCAGTGCTAGTACTAGCGGACAAGAGACCCAGTACTTC. The chain combines TRBV20-1 with TRBJ2-5, with TRBD2 matching over 8 bases. There are 13 residues in the CDR3. The germline V gene encodes CDR1 DFQATT and CDR2 SNEGSKA (reference sequence). The J segment lost 2 bases and the V segment lost 3 bases, leaving 2 bases of the junction unmatched.

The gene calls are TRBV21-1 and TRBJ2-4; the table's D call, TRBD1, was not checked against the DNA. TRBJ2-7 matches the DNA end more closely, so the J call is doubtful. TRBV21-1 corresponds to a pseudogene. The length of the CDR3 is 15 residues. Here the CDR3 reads CASSNGCTGKDEQYF. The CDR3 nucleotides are TGTGCCAGCAGCAACGGATGCACAGGAAAGGACGAGCAGTACTTC.

CDR3 in amino acids: CASSRPGQGQPQHF. CDR3 DNA sequence: TGTGCCAGCAGTAGGCCAGGGCAAGGCCAGCCCCAGCATTTT. The chain joins TRBV6-1 to TRBJ1-5, with a possible D match to TRBD1 (5 bases). The CDR3 has 14 amino acids. Germline CDR1 reads MNHNS; CDR2 reads SASEGT. Between the trimmed V and J ends, which lost 5 bases and 7 bases, there was a span of 15 bases.

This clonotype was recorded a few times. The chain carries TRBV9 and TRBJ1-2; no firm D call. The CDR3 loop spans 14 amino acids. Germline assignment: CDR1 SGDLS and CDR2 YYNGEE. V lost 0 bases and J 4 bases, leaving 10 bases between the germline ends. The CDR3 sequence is CASSVGSGVYGYTF. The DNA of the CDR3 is TGTGCCAGCAGCGTAGGGTCAGGTGTCTATGGCTACACCTTC.

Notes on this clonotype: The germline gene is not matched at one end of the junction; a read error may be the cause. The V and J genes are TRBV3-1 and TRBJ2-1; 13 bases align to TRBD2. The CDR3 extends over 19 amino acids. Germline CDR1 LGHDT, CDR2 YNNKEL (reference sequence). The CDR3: CASSRGTSGAKGPYDEQFF. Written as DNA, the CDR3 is TGTGCCAGCAGCCGCGGGACTAGCGGGGCTAAAGGGCCCTACGATGAGCAGTTCTTC.

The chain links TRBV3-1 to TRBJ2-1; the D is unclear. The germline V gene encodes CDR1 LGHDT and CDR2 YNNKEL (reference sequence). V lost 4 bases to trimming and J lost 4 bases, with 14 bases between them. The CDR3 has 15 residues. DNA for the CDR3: TGTGCCAGCAGCCCGACGGACGTTCCTTACAATGAGCAGTTCTTC. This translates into CASSPTDVPYNEQFF.

Here the CDR3 reads CSVSPVGGDTQYF. CDR3 bases: TGCAGTGTCAGCCCTGTAGGAGGAGATACGCAGTATTTT. The V gene is TRBV20-1, the J gene TRBJ2-3; tentative D call: TRBD2 (5 bases). Deletions cut 7 bases from V and 5 bases from J, with 16 bases between. The CDR3 consists of 13 residues. Germline-derived CDR1 and CDR2 are DFQATT and SNEGSKA (reference sequence).

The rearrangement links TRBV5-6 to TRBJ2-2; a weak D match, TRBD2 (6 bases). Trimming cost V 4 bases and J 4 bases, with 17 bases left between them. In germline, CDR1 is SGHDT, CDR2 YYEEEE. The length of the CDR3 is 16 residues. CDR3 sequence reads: CASSPAAGRSTGELFF. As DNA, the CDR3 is TGTGCCAGCAGCCCTGCGGCGGGGCGCAGCACCGGGGAGCTGTTTTTT.

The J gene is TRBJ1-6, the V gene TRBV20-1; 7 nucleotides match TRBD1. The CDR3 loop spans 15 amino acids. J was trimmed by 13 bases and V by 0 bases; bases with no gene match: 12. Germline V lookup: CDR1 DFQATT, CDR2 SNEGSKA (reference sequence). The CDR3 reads CSARDPTDRPCPLHF. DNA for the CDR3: TGCAGTGCTAGAGATCCCACGGACAGGCCTTGCCCCCTCCACTTT.